A single sample gave rise to the 29 T cell receptor beta chains below, sequenced in a study of CD8 T cells in ankylosing spondylitis. Which antigens these TCRs recognize remains unknown. Study-wide results and caveats: Seemingly distinctive of ankylosing spondylitis blood was a TCR beta motif formed by eight highly homologous variants.

One entry per CDR3 protein, called by TCRdb with MiXCR from the 5' RACE reads. The repertoire holds 220,000 or so distinct CDR3 sequences, with roughly 18% as singletons. The material sequenced was blood, either unsorted or a sorted T cell fraction (not recorded which). The receptors were sampled from a male donor with ankylosing spondylitis.

This clonotype was counted many times. The J gene is TRBJ2-1, the V gene TRBV29-1; possibly TRBD2 for D (6 bases). Germline lookup yields CDR1 SQVTM and CDR2 ANQGSEA. CDR3 size: 12 residues. Trimming left V 3 bases short and J 4 bases short, with 7 bases between. The CDR3 coding sequence is TGCAGCGTTGAGGGACTGTACAATGAGCAGTTCTTC. It specifies CSVEGLYNEQFF.

The chain employs TRBV4-3 and TRBJ2-7, with D perhaps given as TRBD1 or TRBD2 (5 bases each). V lost 3 bases, J lost 2 bases, and 14 bases lay in between. The CDR3 length is 15 residues. Per the germline V gene, CDR1 is LGHNA and CDR2 is YSLEER. This chain's CDR3 is CASSQYRDGAYEQYF. CDR3 nucleotides: TGCGCCAGCAGCCAGTACCGGGACGGAGCCTACGAGCAGTACTTC.

This clonotype was detected a few times. The rearrangement joins TRBV20-1 to TRBJ2-3; D is uncertain. This CDR3 is built from 15 residues. Trimming removed 3 bases at V and 0 bases at J, with 13 bases between. The germline V gene encodes CDR1 DFQATT and CDR2 SNEGSKA (reference sequence). The CDR3 spells CSASDAPTSTDTQYF. CDR3 coding DNA: TGCAGTGCTAGTGACGCACCTACTAGCACAGATACGCAGTATTTT.

This chain connects TRBV27 to TRBJ1-2; D unclear. The V end lost 7 bases, the J end lost 4 bases, and 16 bases lay between the germline ends. Germline V lookup: CDR1 MNHEY, CDR2 SMNVEV (reference sequence). The CDR3 spans 14 residues. The DNA for the CDR3 is TGTGCCAGCAAACAAGGTGGGATTGGCTATGGCTACACCTTC. Translation gives CASKQGGIGYGYTF.

The chain couples TRBV2 to TRBJ2-1; 7 nucleotides align to TRBD2. The CDR3 has 15 residues. Germline-derived CDR1 and CDR2 are SNHLY and FYNNEI. Germline trimming cut 3 bases from V and 5 bases from J; bases unmatched to any gene: 7. CDR3 amino acids: CASSDLLAVDNEQFF. As DNA, the CDR3 is TGTGCCAGCAGTGATTTGCTAGCGGTTGACAATGAGCAGTTCTTC.

CDR3 amino acids: CASSQDGLGYEQYF. The CDR3 region has the DNA TGCGCCAGCAGCCAAGATGGGCTAGGCTACGAGCAGTACTTC. The gene calls are TRBV4-1 and TRBJ2-7; no firm D call. The CDR3 is 14 residues long. V was pared by 0 bases and J by 3 bases, with 9 bases between. Germline V CDR1 and CDR2: MGHRA, YSYEKL.

This clonotype was found many times. The rearrangement links TRBV27 to TRBJ2-7, with 7 nucleotides matching TRBD1. CDR1 MNHEY and CDR2 SMNVEV come from the germline V gene (reference sequence). Germline trimming cut 3 bases from V and 1 base from J; bases unmatched to any gene: 3. CDR3 size: 14 residues. In DNA, the CDR3 is TGTGCCAGCAGTTTGGGACAGAGATCCTACGAGCAGTACTTC. The encoded protein is CASSLGQRSYEQYF.

The V call is TRBV12-3 or TRBV12-4, the J call TRBJ1-1; D is ambiguous. The CDR3 consists of 15 residues. The V end was cut by 3 bases, the J end by 6 bases, with 17 bases between. The CDR3 loop reads CASSLGVGVSPEAFF. In nucleotides, the CDR3 is TGTGCCAGCAGTTTGGGCGTTGGGGTGAGCCCTGAAGCTTTCTTT.

This clonotype turned up a few times. This rearrangement joins TRBV27 to TRBJ2-2, with D possibly matching TRBD2 (5 bases). Between the trimmed V and J ends, which lost 3 bases and 7 bases, there was a span of 15 bases. Germline CDR1 MNHEY, CDR2 SMNVEV (reference sequence). CDR3 size: 15 residues. CDR3: CASSFYRDGYGELFF. CDR3 in DNA: TGTGCCAGCAGTTTCTACCGGGATGGATACGGGGAGCTGTTTTTT.

The chain employs TRBV6-2 or TRBV6-3 and TRBJ2-7; a weak D match, TRBD1 (5 bases). There are 13 residues in the CDR3. Germline CDR1 reads MNHEY; CDR2 reads SVGEGT. Trimming removed 2 bases from V and 6 bases from J, with 11 bases in between. In nucleotides, the CDR3 is TGTGCCAGCAGTTACGGCAGGGTTGGCGAGCAGTACTTC. It yields the protein CASSYGRVGEQYF.

CDR3 protein: CASSGATSYNEQFF. CDR3 in DNA: TGTGCCAGCAGTGGGGCTACGAGTTACAATGAGCAGTTCTTC. The chain is built from TRBV12-3 or TRBV12-4 and TRBJ2-1, with a possible D match to TRBD1 (5 bases). The CDR3 is made up of 14 amino acids. V was shortened by 5 bases and J by 4 bases, with 12 bases between the two germline ends.

This clonotype was seen only a few times. The chain links TRBV9 to TRBJ1-1; 7 nucleotides agree with TRBD1. CDR1 and CDR2 (germline): SGDLS, YYNGEE. After removal of 3 bases from V and 3 bases from J, the junction contained 8 bases not matched to a gene. The CDR3 has 15 amino acids. In DNA, the CDR3 is TGTGCCAGCAGCGCAGACAGGGTCGAGCACACTGAAGCTTTCTTT. It codes for CASSADRVEHTEAFF.

This chain links TRBV29-1 with TRBJ2-1, with a possible D match to TRBD2 (6 bases). The ends were cut back, 4 bases at V and 4 bases at J, with 14 bases in the middle. Germline V gene sequence: CDR1 SQVTM, CDR2 ANQGSEA. The CDR3 consists of 14 residues. CDR3 DNA sequence: TGCAGCGTTGTTCAACGGACTAATTACAATGAGCAGTTCTTC. Encoded protein: CSVVQRTNYNEQFF.

V and J are TRBV12-3 or TRBV12-4 and TRBJ2-5; TRBD2 is a possible D gene (6 bases). Trimming took 6 bases from V and 7 from J, leaving 18 bases between them. This CDR3 has 14 residues. The CDR3 DNA reads as TGTGCCAGCAGACAAGACAGCGGGCTAGCGACCCAGTACTTC. This translates into CASRQDSGLATQYF.

V and J are TRBV13 and TRBJ2-4; 10 bases fit TRBD1. With 5 bases clipped from V and 0 bases from J, the junction kept 7 bases outside the gene matches. The CDR3 has 17 amino acids. Looked up from germline, CDR1 is PRHDT and CDR2 is FYEKMQ (reference sequence). CDR3 in amino acids: CASSTGQGGIAKNIQYF. As DNA, the CDR3 is TGTGCCAGCAGCACCGGACAGGGGGGTATAGCCAAAAACATTCAGTACTTC.

This clonotype was observed once. This chain connects TRBV10-3 to TRBJ2-3; D perhaps matches TRBD2 (5 bases). This CDR3 is built from 15 residues. Trimming cost V 2 bases and J 0 bases, with 9 bases left between them. Germline V CDR1 and CDR2: ENHRY, SYGVKD. As DNA, the CDR3 is TGTGCCATCAGTGAGACTAGGGCTAGCACAGATACGCAGTATTTT. Amino acids: CAISETRASTDTQYF.

This chain connects TRBV12-3 or TRBV12-4 to TRBJ1-4; maybe TRBD1 (5 bases). The ends were cut back, 4 bases at V and 5 bases at J, with 17 bases in the middle. The length of the CDR3 is 16 residues. The chain's CDR3 is CASSYGPRGENEKLFF. The CDR3 DNA is TGTGCCAGCAGTTATGGCCCACGGGGCGAAAATGAAAAACTGTTTTTT.

This clonotype was seen a few times. The chain has TRBV7-2 and TRBJ2-5; 8 nucleotides match TRBD1. The CDR3 length is 19 residues. Germline values: CDR1 SGHTA, CDR2 FQGNSA. J lost 3 bases, V lost 0 bases, and 15 bases had no gene match. The CDR3, as DNA: TGTGCCAGCAGCTTAGCTACCGTGGGAACAGGGGGGTTGGAAGAGACCCAGTACTTC. It codes for CASSLATVGTGGLEETQYF.

V usage is TRBV6-2 or TRBV6-3 and J usage is TRBJ2-5, with 8 bases identical to TRBD2. The germline gives CDR1 MNHEY, CDR2 SVGEGT. The CDR3 contains 12 residues. V shed 6 bases and J 9 bases; nucleotides not matched to a gene: 6. CDR3 residues: CASSLTSEAQYF. The DNA of the CDR3 is TGTGCCAGCAGCCTGACTAGCGAGGCCCAGTACTTC.

The chain couples TRBV7-2 to TRBJ2-3, with TRBD2 as a possible D gene (5 bases). This CDR3 has 15 residues. V was pared by 2 bases and J by 6 bases, with 15 bases between. Germline V gene sequence: CDR1 SGHTA, CDR2 FQGNSA. The CDR3 here is CASSLTGSLGDTQYF. The CDR3 DNA is TGTGCCAGCAGCTTAACGGGATCGTTGGGTGATACGCAGTATTTT.

This chain links TRBV27 with TRBJ2-7; D is perhaps TRBD2 (6 bases). The V end lost 2 bases, the J end lost 1 base, and 12 bases lay between the germline ends. Germline values: CDR1 MNHEY, CDR2 SMNVEV (reference sequence). CDR3 length equals 15 residues. Here the CDR3 reads CASSLRGSGSYEQYF. The CDR3 bases are TGTGCCAGCAGTTTACGGGGGTCTGGGTCCTACGAGCAGTACTTC.

This clonotype occurred a few times. The chain combines TRBV27 with TRBJ2-7; no reliable D call. Germline-derived CDR1 and CDR2 are MNHEY and SMNVEV (reference sequence). With 5 bases removed from V and 0 bases from J, the gap between germline ends came to 14 bases. The CDR3 loop spans 15 amino acids. The CDR3 spells CASSVRGPSSYEQYF. As DNA, the CDR3 is TGTGCCAGCAGTGTGAGAGGACCAAGCTCCTACGAGCAGTACTTC.

In its sample, this clonotype was seen a few times. The V call is TRBV6-1, the J call TRBJ2-5, with TRBD1 as a possible D gene (5 bases). Trimming left V 7 bases short and J 3 bases short, with 12 bases between. Germline lookup yields CDR1 MNHNS and CDR2 SASEGT. The CDR3 has 13 amino acids. CDR3 sequence reads: CASKGQAEETQYF. The CDR3 DNA reads TGTGCCAGCAAGGGGCAGGCCGAAGAGACCCAGTACTTC.

To note about this clonotype: The junction departs from the called germline gene at one end, perhaps through a read error. The chain carries TRBV6-5 and TRBJ1-1; possible D gene TRBD1, 5 bases. The CDR3 length is 13 residues. CDR1 MNHEY and CDR2 SVGAGI come from the germline V gene. The CDR3 sequence is CASSYPSGTEAFF. CDR3 nucleotide sequence: TGTGCCAGCAGTTACCCCAGCGGGACTGAGGCTTTCTTT.

The chain couples TRBV29-1 to TRBJ1-4, with a tentative D call TRBD1 (6 bases). There are 14 residues in the CDR3. Trimming took off 1 base at V and 7 bases at J, with 13 bases between the two ends. Germline CDR1 SQVTM, CDR2 ANQGSEA. The CDR3 is CSVEGTEEGEKLFF. CDR3 nucleotide sequence: TGCAGCGTTGAAGGGACAGAGGAGGGTGAAAAACTGTTTTTT.

Ten or more counts support this clonotype. The CDR3 here is CSARDPGTDYNEQFF. CDR3 DNA sequence: TGCAGTGCTAGAGATCCCGGGACCGACTACAATGAGCAGTTCTTC. This chain uses TRBV20-1 with TRBJ2-1; D may correspond to TRBD1 or TRBD2 (5 bases each). The length of the CDR3 is 15 residues. In germline, CDR1 is DFQATT, CDR2 SNEGSKA (reference sequence). Trimming removed 0 bases at V and 3 bases at J, with 12 bases between.

This clonotype was picked up a small number of times. The chain recombines TRBV12-3 or TRBV12-4 with TRBJ2-5, with unresolved D. This CDR3 is built from 14 residues. V was shortened by 2 bases and J by 2 bases, with 9 bases between the two germline ends. The CDR3 region is CASSLSEQQETQYF. CDR3 DNA: TGTGCCAGCAGTTTATCGGAACAGCAAGAGACCCAGTACTTC.

V and J are TRBV20-1 and TRBJ2-4; D not resolved. CDR3 length: 17 amino acids. CDR1 is DFQATT and CDR2 is SNEGSKA in the germline V gene (reference sequence). The V gene lost 0 bases and the J gene lost 6 bases, with 21 bases spanning the gap. The chain's CDR3 is CSARDLETPTDSNIQYF. Here the CDR3 DNA reads TGCAGTGCTAGAGATCTCGAGACCCCGACCGATTCAAACATTCAGTACTTC.

This clonotype appeared many times. V usage is TRBV3-1 and J usage is TRBJ2-7; possibly TRBD1 for D (6 bases). From germline, CDR1 is LGHDT and CDR2 YNNKEL (reference sequence). V was cut by 1 base and J by 2 bases, with 6 bases left in between. The CDR3 length is 13 residues. The CDR3 DNA reads TGTGCCAGCAGCCAAGGACAGGCCTACGAGCAGTACTTC. Protein sequence: CASSQGQAYEQYF.